Given below is one T cell receptor (beta chain) in context. The antigen is undetermined. Profiling relied on immunoSEQ multiplex PCR, and the TCRdb table lists in-frame clones only, not all of them. The data hold 150,000 to 200,000 clones, with around four fifths observed a single time. This CDR3 has 15 residues. Germline CDR1 is SGHAT and CDR2 is FQNNGV. Trimming stripped 3 bases from V and 0 bases from J, with 9 bases between. This entry comes from a study of cytomegalovirus exposure and HLA in healthy donors. General observations from the study: The authors listed roughly 150 TCR beta chains as cytomegalovirus-associated. Reports described diagnosis of cytomegalovirus status by the classifier as highly specific and sensitive.

This TCR was recovered from a man aged 30 to 39 in good health and CMV-seropositive. Sequencing was done on a sample of PBMCs. This rearrangement joins TRBV11-2 to TRBJ2-1; a weak D match, TRBD2 (5 bases). The chain's CDR3 is CASSFKGSSYNEQFF. As DNA, the CDR3 is TGTGCCAGCAGCTTTAAAGGGAGCTCCTACAATGAGCAGTTCTTC.